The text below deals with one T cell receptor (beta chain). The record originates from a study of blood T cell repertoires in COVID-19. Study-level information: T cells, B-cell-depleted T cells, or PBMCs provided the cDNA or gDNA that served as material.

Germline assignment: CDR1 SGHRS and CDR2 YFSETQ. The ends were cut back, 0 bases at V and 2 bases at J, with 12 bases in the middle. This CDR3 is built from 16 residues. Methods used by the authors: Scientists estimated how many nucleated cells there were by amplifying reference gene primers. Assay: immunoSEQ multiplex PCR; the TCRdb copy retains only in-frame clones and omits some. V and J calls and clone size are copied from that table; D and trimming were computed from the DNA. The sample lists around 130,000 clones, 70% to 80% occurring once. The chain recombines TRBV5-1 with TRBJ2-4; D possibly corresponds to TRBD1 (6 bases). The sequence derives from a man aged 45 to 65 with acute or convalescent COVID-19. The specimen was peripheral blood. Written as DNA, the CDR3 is TGCGCCAGCAGCTTGGACAGGGTCGGATCCAAAAACATTCAGTACTTC. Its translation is CASSLDRVGSKNIQYF.